This TCR beta chain was captured by sequencing in a study of blood T cell repertoires in COVID-19. About the study: Italy, Spain and the United States were the sources of the convalescent and acute COVID-19 samples. The cDNA or gDNA used as material had been derived from T cells, B-cell-depleted T cells, or PBMCs.

This clone was detected a few times. Original data processing: Scientists estimated how many nucleated cells there were by amplifying reference gene primers. Sequenced by immunoSEQ multiplex PCR; TCRdb stores in-frame clones only, minus some. V, J and clone size reflect that table, while D and trimming were determined from the DNA. The sample holds 120,000 to 150,000 clones; around 84% are singletons and the top ten take 10% to 15%. The CDR3 has 15 residues. V was pared by 6 bases and J by 3 bases, with 9 bases of the junction left unmatched. Germline V gives CDR1 SGHDT, CDR2 YYEEEE. Material for sequencing was peripheral blood. The clonotype comes from a man in his sixties with active or convalescent COVID-19. The chain employs TRBV5-6 and TRBJ2-7; 10 nucleotides line up with TRBD1. The CDR3 DNA sequence: TGTGCCAGCATTCCCACGGGGACAGGGGACTACGAGCAGTACTTC. Protein: CASIPTGTGDYEQYF. Combining the CDR3 with reference TRBV5-6 and TRBJ2-7 gives the whole variable domain DAGVTQSPTHLIKTRGQQVTLRCSPKSGHDTVSWYQQALGQGPQFIFQYYEEEERQRGNFPDRFSGHQFPNYSSELNVNALLLGDSALYLCASIPTGTGDYEQYFGPGTRLTVT.